This is a list of T cell receptor beta chains from one sample in a study of T cell repertoires in cytomegalovirus infection. TCRdb re-analysed the reads in MiXCR, keeping a single row per CDR3 protein. Of 490,000 or so distinct CDR3 sequences listed, around 11% are singletons. The sequenced sample consisted of PBMCs. The receptors were sampled from a human donor in good health (CMV status not recorded). Some clones in this sample may be carry-over from other donors' samples. CDR3s include the opening cysteine and the closing phenylalanine or tryptophan. A D gene is named only where the DNA matches it firmly. Only part of the rows carry a size: once, few, many, or a class if the clone is expanded.

length	V	size	D	J	CDR3	DNA
15	TRBV28	few	.	TRBJ2-1	CASSPILTGYNEQFF	TGTGCCAGCAGCCCAATACTCACAGGTTACAATGAGCAGTTCTTC
16	TRBV10-3	many	TRBD1	TRBJ2-5	CAISRPWGQGQETQYF	TGTGCCATCAGTCGCCCTTGGGGACAGGGTCAAGAGACCCAGTACTTC
15	TRBV6-1	many	TRBD1	TRBJ1-2	CASNRRDRANYGYTF	TGTGCCAGCAACAGAAGAGACAGGGCAAACTATGGCTACACCTTC
15	TRBV2	.	TRBD2	TRBJ2-3	CASSEDGLATDTQYF	TGTGCCAGCAGTGAAGACGGACTAGCAACAGATACGCAGTATTTT
16	TRBV13	few	TRBD1	TRBJ1-6	CASRPRGTVYNSPLHF	TGTGCCAGCAGACCTCGCGGGACAGTCTATAATTCACCCCTCCACTTT
13	TRBV19	many	.	TRBJ2-1	CASSISSGNEQFF	TGTGCCAGTAGTATATCAAGCGGCAATGAGCAGTTCTTC
18	TRBV7-2	many	TRBD1	TRBJ2-1	CASTPNQGQGGFYNEQFF	TGTGCCAGCACTCCGAACCAGGGACAGGGGGGGTTCTACAATGAGCAGTTCTTC
18	TRBV15	many	.	TRBJ2-1	CATSRGFGLISSYNEQFF	TGTGCCACCAGCAGAGGCTTCGGGCTAATCAGCTCCTACAATGAGCAGTTCTTC
13	TRBV10-1	.	.	TRBJ2-3	CASSVVHTDTQYF	TGCGCCAGCAGTGTAGTGCACACAGATACGCAGTATTTT
14	TRBV12-5	few	.	TRBJ2-3	CASGYRSSTDTQYF	TGTGCTAGTGGCTACAGGTCTAGCACAGATACGCAGTATTTT
15	TRBV6-5	many	.	TRBJ1-1	CASSYSGSYNTEAFF	TGTGCCAGCAGTTACTCAGGGTCGTATAACACTGAAGCTTTCTTT
15	TRBV12-5	.	.	TRBJ1-6	CASGLGQGGGSPLHF	TGTGCTAGTGGTTTGGGCCAAGGAGGCGGATCACCCCTCCACTTT
12	TRBV20-1	.	.	TRBJ2-3	CSATGNTDTQYF	TGCAGTGCAACAGGGAACACAGATACGCAGTATTTT